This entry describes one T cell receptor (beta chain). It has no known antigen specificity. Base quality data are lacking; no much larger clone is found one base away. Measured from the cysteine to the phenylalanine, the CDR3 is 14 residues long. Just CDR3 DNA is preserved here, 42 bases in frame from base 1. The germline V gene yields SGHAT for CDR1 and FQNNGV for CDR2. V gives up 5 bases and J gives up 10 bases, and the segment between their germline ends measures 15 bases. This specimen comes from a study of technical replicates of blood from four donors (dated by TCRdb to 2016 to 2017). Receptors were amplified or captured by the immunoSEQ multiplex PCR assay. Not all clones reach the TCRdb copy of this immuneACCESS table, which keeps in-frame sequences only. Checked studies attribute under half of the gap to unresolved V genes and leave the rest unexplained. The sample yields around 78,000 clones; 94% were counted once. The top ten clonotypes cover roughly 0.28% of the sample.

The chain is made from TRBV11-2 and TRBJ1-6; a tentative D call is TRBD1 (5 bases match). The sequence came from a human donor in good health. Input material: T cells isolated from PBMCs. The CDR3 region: CASSLQLRGSPLHF. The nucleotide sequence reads TGTGCCAGCAGCCTACAATTAAGGGGCTCACCCCTCCACTTT.